This TCR beta chain stems from a study of identifying expanded T cells in peripheral blood (dated by TCRdb to about 2019). In terms of the full investigation: Four technical replicates, made by sequencing separate aliquots from the same pool of genomic DNA, were compared pairwise. General findings and caveats noted by the study authors: In all healthy donors, the variance in clone template counts between samples taken roughly two weeks apart rose significantly as total template count increased. Around 1.3 differentially abundant clones were flagged by the binomial model between technical replicates, whereas about 17 and 20 were flagged over two weeks and four weeks, respectively. The authors expected that over much longer intervals, such as months to years, biological variance in healthy repertoires might increase even further. The beta-binomial model significantly reduced the number of clones called differentially abundant and the false-positive rate across all healthy-donor time intervals.

During the collection period, no immune events, such as infections, were documented for the healthy donors. To calibrate time-dependent variance in a beta-binomial model of T-cell clone differential abundance, blood repertoires from healthy donors were used as a training cohort. The training cohort was composed of roughly ten healthy donors, 3 female and 7 male. Donor ages ranged from about 29 to 70 years, with an average of 43 years. Whole blood from each healthy donor was obtained from a commercial supplier and was collected at three time points 2 to 3 weeks apart. For immunosequencing, genomic DNA was extracted from unsorted whole blood. The immunoSEQ Assay, which uses bias-controlled multiplex PCR amplification of genomic DNA, was used to profile TCRbeta CDR3 regions. Per the source publication's procedure: The absolute abundance of each unique TCRbeta CDR3 region was quantified after sequences were collapsed and filtered. Differential abundance was tested with a binomial (Fisher-equivalent) model and with a beta-binomial model adding time-dependent variance fitted from healthy donors. Clones with fewer than 5 combined templates were removed, and a clone was called differentially abundant if the clone's Benjamini-Hochberg FDR was below 0.01. Using the form v = (b*log(k)+a)^2, the beta-binomial variance was modeled as a function of the total template count across the two samples. The immuneACCESS repertoire file appears here via TCRdb, limited to in-frame rearrangements. These files lack a portion of the clones; in checked studies, under half of the deficit traces to unresolved V genes, and the cause of the others is not known. V and J calls and clone size are copied from that table; D and trimming were computed from the DNA. The sample table contains about 90,000 clones; only one count was recorded for approximately 81% of them. The ten biggest clones cover 4.5% of the sample.

About this clone: Its antigen specificity is not known. No base-level quality is on record; no much larger clone is a single base apart.

The clonotype originates from a person aged 18 to 75 in good health. The sequenced material came from blood.

The CDR3 protein is CASSPPYPGTLGNTIYF. The DNA sequence reads TGTGCCAGCAGCCCACCATACCCCGGGACACTAGGAAACACCATATATTTT. Recombination connected TRBV11-2 to TRBJ1-3; the D segment could be TRBD1, given 6 matching bases. Looking up the germline V gene yields CDR1 SGHAT and CDR2 FQNNGV. Taken from cysteine to phenylalanine, the CDR3 has 17 residues. This entry keeps only the CDR3 DNA: 51 bases, framed from base 1. V and J lose 5 bases and 4 bases, and a span of 21 bases separates them.